The rows below give T cell receptor beta chains drawn from one sample of a study of blood T cell repertoires in COVID-19. The method was immunoSEQ multiplex PCR; TCRdb's version includes in-frame clones alone and lacks a portion of them. The repertoire holds more than 25,000 clones, with around 87% as singletons. Sequencing was carried out using peripheral blood. The receptors shown here come from a man at least 80 years old with acute or convalescent COVID-19. Each CDR3 is given with its conserved first and last residue. Fields, in order: clone size, V gene, D gene, CDR3 length, J gene, CDR3 DNA, CDR3 protein. The D gene is left open where the match is weak. Not every row has a clone size; where given, it reads once, few, many or a size class.

once	TRBV11-2	.	16	TRBJ1-6	TGTGCCAGCAGCTTAGTCGGGGTCCGCAATAATTCACCCCTCCACTTT	CASSLVGVRNNSPLHF
.	TRBV7-7	TRBD1	17	TRBJ2-2	TGTGCCAGCAGCCCTACGGGACAGGGAAGAAAGACCGGGGAGCTGTTTTTT	CASSPTGQGRKTGELFF
.	TRBV4-2	TRBD1	18	TRBJ1-2	TGTGCCAGCAGCCAAGTTAGGGGACAGGGAGATTCGTCCTATCGCTACACCTTC	CASSQVRGQGDSSYRYTF
.	TRBV9	TRBD1	16	TRBJ1-4	TGTGCCAGCAGCTTTTCGGACAGGGGGAATTATGAAAAACTGTTTTTT	CASSFSDRGNYEKLFF
.	TRBV7-3	.	16	TRBJ1-2	TGTGCCAGCAGCCCGGGCGGGGGTCAAGATGGCTATGGCTACACCTTC	CASSPGGGQDGYGYTF
.	TRBV15	TRBD1	13	TRBJ2-5	TGTGCCACCAGCAGAGGACAGGGAGAGACCCAGTACTTC	CATSRGQGETQYF
.	TRBV29-1	.	13	TRBJ2-5	TGCAGCGTTGAAGATCACTTGAGGGTGACCCAGTACTTC	CSVEDHLRVTQYF
.	TRBV28	TRBD1	15	TRBJ2-5	TGTGCCAGCAGTTTCCTACAGGGGGTCGGGGAGACCCAGTACTTC	CASSFLQGVGETQYF
.	TRBV7-2	TRBD1	15	TRBJ1-1	TGTGCCAGCAGCGGACAGGGGAGGGGGAACACTGAAGCTTTCTTT	CASSGQGRGNTEAFF
.	TRBV27	.	16	TRBJ2-1	TGTGCCAGCAGTTCGGGCAGGGTGGTACCTTACAATGAGCAGTTCTTC	CASSSGRVVPYNEQFF
.	TRBV10-1	.	13	TRBJ2-2	TGCGCCAGCAGGGAGGACAAGATCGGGGAGCTGTTTTTT	CASREDKIGELFF
few	TRBV19	.	15	TRBJ1-3	TGTGCCAGCGCTCCAACGGGAGACTCTGGAAACACCATATATTTT	CASAPTGDSGNTIYF
.	TRBV19	.	14	TRBJ2-3	TGTGCCTCCAAGGAGGATTCTAGCACAGATACGCAGTATTTT	CASKEDSSTDTQYF
.	TRBV9	.	17	TRBJ2-1	TGTGCCAGCAGCGGAGAGCGTCAGGGGTTCTCCTACAATGAGCAGTTCTTC	CASSGERQGFSYNEQFF
.	TRBV12-3/TRBV12-4	.	13	TRBJ1-1	TGTGCCAGCAGCCCAACATCGAACACTGAAGCTTTCTTT	CASSPTSNTEAFF
.	TRBV5-1	.	13	TRBJ1-5	TGCGCCAGCAGCTTGGGGCCCAATCAGCCCCAGCATTTT	CASSLGPNQPQHF
.	TRBV21-1	.	16	TRBJ1-5	TGTGCCATCCCGACCCGGGAGGGTTATAGCAATCAGCCCCAGCATTTT	CAIPTREGYSNQPQHF
.	TRBV7-9	TRBD2	16	TRBJ2-7	TGTGCCAGCAGCTTAGTTCAGGCTAGCGGTGGATACGAGCAGTACTTC	CASSLVQASGGYEQYF
few	TRBV7-2	TRBD2	16	TRBJ2-5	TGTGCCAGCAGCTTCCTTAGCGGGGGGGCCGGAGAGACCCAGTACTTC	CASSFLSGGAGETQYF
.	TRBV13	TRBD1	18	TRBJ2-3	TGTGCCAGCAGCTTTGGGTACCCCGACAGGGGATACTTTCGTACGCAGTATTTT	CASSFGYPDRGYFRTQYF
.	TRBV7-9	TRBD1	16	TRBJ2-3	TGTGCCAGCAGCGTCTCGACAGGGGGCTCTACAGATACGCAGTATTTT	CASSVSTGGSTDTQYF
.	TRBV7-9	TRBD2	15	TRBJ2-7	TGTGCCAGCAGACCATCTAGCGGTGCAACCTACGAGCAGTACTTC	CASRPSSGATYEQYF
.	TRBV27	.	14	TRBJ2-2	TGTGCCAGCAGTTTATCCCAGGTGACCGGGGAGCTGTTTTTT	CASSLSQVTGELFF
.	TRBV6-5	.	14	TRBJ2-2	TGTGCCAGCAGAGCTTCTGCGGGGACCGGGGAGCTGTTTTTT	CASRASAGTGELFF
.	TRBV3-1/TRBV3-2	.	15	TRBJ2-7	TGTGCCAGCAGCCAAGAACCCCAGGGCAACTACGAGCAGTACTTC	CASSQEPQGNYEQYF